This entry features one TCR beta chain sequence. Its target is not known. This record comes from a study of identical twins. cDNA molecules carried unique molecular identifiers, and template switching added a universal primer site. TCRdb fed the 5' RACE reads into MiXCR, producing one record per CDR3 protein. The table shows 1,800,000 or so distinct CDR3 sequences, with about 32% occurring only once. General study results and limits: Partial confounding of zero-insertion analyses by invariant MAIT and iNKT cells was possible. Interpretation of the results relied on cross-sectional statistical analysis and not on following the same donors.

This TCR was recovered from a newborn girl in good health. Sequencing used cord blood.

The DNA of the CDR3 is TGTGCCAGCAGTTTAAGTAAGACCCTGTACCAAGAGACCCAGTACTTC. This codes for CASSLSKTLYQETQYF. The rearrangement links TRBV6-2 or TRBV6-3 to TRBJ2-5; no definite D call. The CDR3 is 16 residues long. Trimming cost V 4 bases and J 0 bases, with 15 bases left between them. CDR1 is MNHEY and CDR2 is SVGEGT in the germline V gene.